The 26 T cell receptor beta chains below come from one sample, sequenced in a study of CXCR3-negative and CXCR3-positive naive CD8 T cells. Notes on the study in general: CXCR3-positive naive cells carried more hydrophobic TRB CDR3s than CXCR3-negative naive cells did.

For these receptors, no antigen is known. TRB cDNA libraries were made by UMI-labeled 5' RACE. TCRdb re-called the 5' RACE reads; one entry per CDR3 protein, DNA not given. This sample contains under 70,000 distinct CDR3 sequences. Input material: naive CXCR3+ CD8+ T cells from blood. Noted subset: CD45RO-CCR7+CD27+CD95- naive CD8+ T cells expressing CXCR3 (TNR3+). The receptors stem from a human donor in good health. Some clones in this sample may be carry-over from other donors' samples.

The CDR3 loop reads CASSPGWHQPQHF. The chain uses TRBV27 and TRBJ1-5; lacking DNA, the TRBD1 call made by TCRdb goes unchecked. Germline CDR1 is MNHEY and CDR2 is SMNVEV (reference sequence). The CDR3 totals 13 residues.

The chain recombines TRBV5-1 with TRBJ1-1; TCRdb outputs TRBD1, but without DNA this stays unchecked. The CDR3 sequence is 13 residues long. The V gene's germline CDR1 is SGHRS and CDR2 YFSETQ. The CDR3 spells CASSFGTGSEAFF.

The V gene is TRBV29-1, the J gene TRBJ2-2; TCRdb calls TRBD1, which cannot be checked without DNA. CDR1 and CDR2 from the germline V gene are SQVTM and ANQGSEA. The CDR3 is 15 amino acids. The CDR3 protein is CSASKSGQGTGELFF.

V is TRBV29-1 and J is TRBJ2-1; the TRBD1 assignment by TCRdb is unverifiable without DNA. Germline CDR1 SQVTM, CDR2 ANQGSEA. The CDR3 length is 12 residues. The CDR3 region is CSVGQVRDEQFF.

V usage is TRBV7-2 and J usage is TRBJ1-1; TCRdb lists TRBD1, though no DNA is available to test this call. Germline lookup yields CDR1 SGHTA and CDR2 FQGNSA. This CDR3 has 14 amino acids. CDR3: CASSSPWDGDEAFF.

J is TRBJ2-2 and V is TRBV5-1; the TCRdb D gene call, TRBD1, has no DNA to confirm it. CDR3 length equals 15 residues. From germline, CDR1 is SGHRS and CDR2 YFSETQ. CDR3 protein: CASSPDRGFLTELFF.

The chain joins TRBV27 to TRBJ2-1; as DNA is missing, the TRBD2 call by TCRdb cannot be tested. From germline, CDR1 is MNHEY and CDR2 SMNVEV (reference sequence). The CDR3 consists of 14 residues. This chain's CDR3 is CASSLTSGYNEQFF.

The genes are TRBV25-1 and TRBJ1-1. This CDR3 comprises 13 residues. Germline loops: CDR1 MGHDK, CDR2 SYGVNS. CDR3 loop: CASSDRQFREAFF.

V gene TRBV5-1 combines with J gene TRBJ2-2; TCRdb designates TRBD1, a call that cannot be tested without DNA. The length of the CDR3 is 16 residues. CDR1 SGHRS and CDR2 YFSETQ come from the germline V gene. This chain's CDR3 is CASSLGWTGSTGELFF.

The CDR3 is CASSAAGHTEAFF. This sequence joins TRBV6-1 and TRBJ1-1. CDR3 length equals 13 residues. Germline V gene sequence: CDR1 MNHNS, CDR2 SASEGT.

This CDR3 is CASSPGTSDLYEQYF. The V gene is TRBV6-2 or TRBV6-3, the J gene TRBJ2-7; without DNA, the TCRdb call of TRBD2 cannot be checked. The germline gives CDR1 MNHEY, CDR2 SVGEGT. The CDR3 extends over 15 amino acids.

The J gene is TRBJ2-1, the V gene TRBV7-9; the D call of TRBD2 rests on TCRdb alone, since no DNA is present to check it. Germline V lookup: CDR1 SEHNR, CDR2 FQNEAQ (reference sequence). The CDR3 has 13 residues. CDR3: CASSPPRGNEQFF. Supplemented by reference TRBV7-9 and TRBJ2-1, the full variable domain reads DTGVSQNPRHKITKRGQNVTFRCDPISEHNRLYWYRQTLGQGPEFLTYFQNEAQLEKSRLLSDRFSAERPKGSFSTLEIQRTEQGDSAMYLCASSPPRGNEQFFGPGTRLTVL.

The chain's CDR3 is CASGGWASGANVLTF. The V gene is TRBV2, the J gene TRBJ2-6; with no DNA, the TCRdb D assignment of TRBD2 cannot be verified. The CDR3 has 15 amino acids. Germline values: CDR1 SNHLY, CDR2 FYNNEI.

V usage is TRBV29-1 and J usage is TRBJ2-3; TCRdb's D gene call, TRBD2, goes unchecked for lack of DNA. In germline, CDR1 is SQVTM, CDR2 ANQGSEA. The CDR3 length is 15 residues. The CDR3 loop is CSVSKTSGGPITQYF.

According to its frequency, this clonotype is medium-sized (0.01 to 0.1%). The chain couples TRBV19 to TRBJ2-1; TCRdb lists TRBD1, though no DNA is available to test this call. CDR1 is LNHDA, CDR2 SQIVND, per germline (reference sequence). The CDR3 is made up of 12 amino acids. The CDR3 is CASSIGGHQQFF.

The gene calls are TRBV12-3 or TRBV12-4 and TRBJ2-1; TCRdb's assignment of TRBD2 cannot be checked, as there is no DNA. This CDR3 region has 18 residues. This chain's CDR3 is CASSLLLAGSSSYNEQFF.

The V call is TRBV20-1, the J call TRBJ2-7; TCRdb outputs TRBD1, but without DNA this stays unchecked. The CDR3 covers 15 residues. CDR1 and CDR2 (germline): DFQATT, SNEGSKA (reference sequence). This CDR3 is CSAPLGQIISYEQYF.

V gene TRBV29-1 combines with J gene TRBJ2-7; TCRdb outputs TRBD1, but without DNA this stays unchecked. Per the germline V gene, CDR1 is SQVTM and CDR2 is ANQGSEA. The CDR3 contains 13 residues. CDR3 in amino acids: CSVRTGNSYEQYF.

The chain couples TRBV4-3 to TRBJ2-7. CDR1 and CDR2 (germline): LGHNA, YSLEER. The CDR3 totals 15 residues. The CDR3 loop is CASSQDWGFDYEQYF.

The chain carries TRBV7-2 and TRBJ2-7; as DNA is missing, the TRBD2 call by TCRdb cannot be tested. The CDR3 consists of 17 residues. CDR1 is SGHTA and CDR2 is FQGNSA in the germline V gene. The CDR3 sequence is CASSLTAGRGDLYEQYF.

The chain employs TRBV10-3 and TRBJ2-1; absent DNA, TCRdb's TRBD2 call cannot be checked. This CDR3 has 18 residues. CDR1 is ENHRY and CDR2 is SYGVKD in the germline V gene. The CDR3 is CAISEPARPGIGRYEQFF.

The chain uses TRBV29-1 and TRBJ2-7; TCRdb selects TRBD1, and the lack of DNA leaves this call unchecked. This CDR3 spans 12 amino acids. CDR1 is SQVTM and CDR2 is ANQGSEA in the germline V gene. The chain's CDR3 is CSADRRRYEQYF.

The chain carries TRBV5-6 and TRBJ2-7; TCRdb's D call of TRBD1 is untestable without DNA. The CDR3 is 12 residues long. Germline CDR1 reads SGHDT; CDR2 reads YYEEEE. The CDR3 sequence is CASTRVLEEQYF. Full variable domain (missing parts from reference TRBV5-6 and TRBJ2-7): DAGVTQSPTHLIKTRGQQVTLRCSPKSGHDTVSWYQQALGQGPQFIFQYYEEEERQRGNFPDRFSGHQFPNYSSELNVNALLLGDSALYLCASTRVLEEQYFGPGTRLTVT.

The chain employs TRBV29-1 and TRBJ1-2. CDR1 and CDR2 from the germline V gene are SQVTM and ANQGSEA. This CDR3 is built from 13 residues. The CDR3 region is CSVPAGGYYGYTF.

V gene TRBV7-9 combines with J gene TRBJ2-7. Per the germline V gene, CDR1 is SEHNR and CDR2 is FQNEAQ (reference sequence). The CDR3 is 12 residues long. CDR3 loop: CASSRTSYEQYF.

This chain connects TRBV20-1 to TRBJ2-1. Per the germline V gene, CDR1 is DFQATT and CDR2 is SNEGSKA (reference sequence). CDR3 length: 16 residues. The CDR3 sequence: CSARDSRGSSYNEQFF.